This T cell receptor beta chain was recorded in a study of technical replicates of blood from several donors. Sequenced by immunoSEQ multiplex PCR; TCRdb stores in-frame clones only, minus some. Of approximately 99,000 clones listed, roughly 96% are singletons. The V end was cut by 4 bases, the J end by 2 bases, with 16 bases between. Germline V gives CDR1 SGHRS, CDR2 YFSETQ. The length of the CDR3 is 15 residues. The chain is built from TRBV5-1 and TRBJ2-7, with D maybe TRBD2 (5 bases). The specimen was T cells isolated from PBMCs. This receptor was taken from a human donor in good health. CDR3 DNA sequence: TGCGCCAGCAGCCCGGTCAGCGGTATGGCCTACGAGCAGTACTTC. This gives the protein CASSPVSGMAYEQYF.